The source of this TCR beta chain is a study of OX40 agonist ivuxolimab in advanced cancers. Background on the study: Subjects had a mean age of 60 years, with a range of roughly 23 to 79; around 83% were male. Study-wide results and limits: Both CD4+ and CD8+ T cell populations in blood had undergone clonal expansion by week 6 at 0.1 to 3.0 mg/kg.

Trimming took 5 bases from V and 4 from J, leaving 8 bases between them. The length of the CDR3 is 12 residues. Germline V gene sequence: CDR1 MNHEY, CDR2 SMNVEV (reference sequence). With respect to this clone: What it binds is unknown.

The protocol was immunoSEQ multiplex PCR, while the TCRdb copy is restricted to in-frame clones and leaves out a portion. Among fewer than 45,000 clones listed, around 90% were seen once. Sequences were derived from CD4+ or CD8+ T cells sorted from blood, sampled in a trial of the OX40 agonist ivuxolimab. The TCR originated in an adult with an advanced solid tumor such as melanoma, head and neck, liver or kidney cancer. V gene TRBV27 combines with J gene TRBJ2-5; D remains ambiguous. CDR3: CASSGWGETQYF. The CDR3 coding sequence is TGTGCCAGCAGTGGCTGGGGAGAGACCCAGTACTTC.